This T cell receptor beta chain was retrieved from a study of beta chain features in type 1 diabetes (dated by TCRdb to 2016 to 2018). Background on the whole study: Patients and healthy donors did not differ in mean age, gender distribution, total cell number or subset yield. A total of over 90,000,000 sorted cells were examined across all samples, and a strong correlation was observed between cell number per subset and RNA yield. In the study, recently diagnosed type 1 diabetes patients and matched healthy donors were compared on the TCRB repertoires of their sorted circulating CD4+ T cell subsets. Whereas all 28 donors provided naive and central memory subsets, regulatory and stem cell-like memory subsets were isolated from just 8 patients and roughly eight healthy donors. Study-level results and caveats: PCR may preferentially amplify shorter templates, but because patient and control samples were amplified and corrected together, any resulting skew would affect both groups equally. In all four CD4+ subsets, TCRB CDR3 length was moderately but significantly shorter in type 1 diabetes patients. At VDJ recombination sites, type 1 diabetes patients had fewer insertions and more deleted nucleotides, which implies abnormalities in thymic rearrangement. Because the HLA sub-analyses included only small numbers of individuals, any influence of HLA type on TCRB rearrangement was left unresolved. Because cDNA was sequenced instead of genomic DNA, highly expressing activated cells could be over-represented, though the groups showed no difference in activation or CD3 levels. The naive, central memory and regulatory TCRB repertoires appeared to resemble one another more closely among patients than among healthy donors.

This clone was seen only a few times. Its antigen specificity is not known. Per-base quality was not reported, and no clone a single base away is much larger than it. This CDR3 is also generated by other DNA sequences in the sample. The CDR3 spans 13 residues, from the cysteine through the phenylalanine. The DNA shown is the 39-base CDR3, in frame from base 1. The germline V gene gives CDR1 as SGHRS and CDR2 as YFSETQ. The germline V end is reduced by 2 bases and the J end by 5 bases; junction bases left unmatched: 2. Each donor gave one peripheral blood draw, averaging roughly 100 mL, which was collected into heparinised tubes. Using a panel that included CD45RO, CCR7, CD25, CD127, CD95 and CD27, naive, central memory, regulatory and stem cell-like memory CD4+ T cells were sorted on a BD FACSAria II. Purity was above 95% for every sorted population. PBMCs were isolated immediately by Lymphoprep density gradient centrifugation and stained directly without culture. Samples were stained and sorted in pairs, with one healthy donor and one patient per experiment, so that batch effects were minimized.

The entire isolated RNA was reverse transcribed using the High Capacity cDNA Reverse Transcription Kit, and thus expressed TCRB transcripts were sequenced. Deep immunoSEQ sequencing was performed on naive, central memory and regulatory T cell samples, with an average of about 3.6 million total reads per sample. Sorted cells were lysed in RLT buffer, and RNA was extracted using DNase-treated RNeasy Micro or Mini kits according to cell number. Each cell subset was processed on its own to prevent cross-contamination, while patient and healthy donor samples were processed together. Using the immunoSEQ multiplex PCR, TCRB sequences were amplified from cDNA into 87-bp fragments spanning the CDR3 region. Amplicons were sequenced on the Illumina HiSeq platform. On the study's bioinformatics: PCR bias was computationally corrected using synthetic template baselines, reads within Hamming distance 2 were collapsed, and singletons that could not be merged were discarded. By aligning reads against IMGT, V, D and J genes, CDR3 length, and insertions or deletions at six rearrangement sites were assigned. Within each subset, clonotype counts were normalized to sorted cell number, after which true diversity and Gini coefficients were computed with the tcR R package. The overlap coefficient, calculated on TCRB nucleotide sequences, was used to measure repertoire sharing. Out-of-frame TCRB sequences from naive cells were analyzed to stand in for the pre-selection repertoire. TCRdb obtained this table from immuneACCESS and retained in-frame rearrangements with V and J assigned. These tables miss some clones; where compared with another copy, unresolved V genes account for less than half of the shortfall, and the remainder is unexplained. From that table come the V and J calls and clone size; the DNA was used to work out D and trimming. The sample includes 500,000 to 800,000 clones, with over 10% observed a single time. The ten biggest clones cover roughly 0.11% of the sample.

The origin of this receptor is a man younger than 45 with type 1 diabetes. The V and J segments used are TRBV5-1 and TRBJ2-7; 9 nucleotides in the junction match TRBD1. Source material: naive CD4+ T cells from blood. The cell subset or site label for this specimen denotes: true naive CD4+ T cells. The nucleotide sequence reads TGCGCCAGCAGCTTTAGGGACAGGGACGAGCAGTACTTC. Its translation reads: CASSFRDRDEQYF.